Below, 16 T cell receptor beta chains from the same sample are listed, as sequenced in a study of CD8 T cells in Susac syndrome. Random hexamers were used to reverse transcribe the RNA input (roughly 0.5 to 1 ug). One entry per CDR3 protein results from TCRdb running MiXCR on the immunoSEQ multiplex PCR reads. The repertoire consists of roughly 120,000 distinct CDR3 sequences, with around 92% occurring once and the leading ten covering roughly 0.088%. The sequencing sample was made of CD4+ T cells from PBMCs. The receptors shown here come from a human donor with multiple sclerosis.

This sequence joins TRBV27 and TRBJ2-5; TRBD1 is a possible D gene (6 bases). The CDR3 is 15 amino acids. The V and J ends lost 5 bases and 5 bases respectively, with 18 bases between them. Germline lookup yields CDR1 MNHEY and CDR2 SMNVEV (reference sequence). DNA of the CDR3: TGTGCCAGCAGTCCCGGGACAATAAGGTTGGAGACCCAGTACTTC. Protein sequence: CASSPGTIRLETQYF.

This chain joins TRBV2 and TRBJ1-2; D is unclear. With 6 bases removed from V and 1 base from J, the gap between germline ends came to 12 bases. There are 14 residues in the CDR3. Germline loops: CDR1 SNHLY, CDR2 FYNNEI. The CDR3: CASSGRFINYGYTF. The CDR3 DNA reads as TGTGCCAGCAGCGGACGGTTCATTAACTATGGCTACACCTTC. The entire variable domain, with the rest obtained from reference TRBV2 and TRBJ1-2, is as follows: EPEVTQTPSHQVTQMGQEVILRCVPISNHLYFYWYRQILGQKVEFLVSFYNNEISEKSEIFDDQFSVERPDGSNFTLKIRSTKLEDSAMYFCASSGRFINYGYTFGSGTRLTVV.

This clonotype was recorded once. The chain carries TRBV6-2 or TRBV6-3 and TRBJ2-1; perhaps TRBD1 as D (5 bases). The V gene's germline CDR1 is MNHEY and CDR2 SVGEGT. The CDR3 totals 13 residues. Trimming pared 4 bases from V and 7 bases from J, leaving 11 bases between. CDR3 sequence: CASSSGFRNEQFF. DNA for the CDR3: TGTGCCAGCAGTTCAGGGTTTCGGAATGAGCAGTTCTTC.

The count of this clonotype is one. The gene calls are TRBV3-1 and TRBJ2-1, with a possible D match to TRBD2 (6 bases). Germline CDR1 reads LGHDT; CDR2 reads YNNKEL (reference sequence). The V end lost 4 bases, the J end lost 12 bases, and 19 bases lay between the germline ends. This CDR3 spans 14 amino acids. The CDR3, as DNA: TGTGCCAGCAGCCCCGTAGGGTGGAGGGGACGGCAGTTCTTC. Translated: CASSPVGWRGRQFF.

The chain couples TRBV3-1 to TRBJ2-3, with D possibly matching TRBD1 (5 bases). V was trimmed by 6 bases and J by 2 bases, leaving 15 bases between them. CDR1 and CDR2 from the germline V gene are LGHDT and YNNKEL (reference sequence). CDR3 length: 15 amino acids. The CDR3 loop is CASSPDRPTTDTQYF. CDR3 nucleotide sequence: TGTGCCAGCAGTCCTGACAGACCAACCACAGATACGCAGTATTTT.

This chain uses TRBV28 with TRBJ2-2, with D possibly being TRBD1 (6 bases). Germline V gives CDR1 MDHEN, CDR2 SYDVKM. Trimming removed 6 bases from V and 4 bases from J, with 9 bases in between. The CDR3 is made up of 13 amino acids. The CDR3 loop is CASRIGGTGELFF. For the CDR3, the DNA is TGTGCCAGCAGGATAGGGGGCACCGGGGAGCTGTTTTTT.

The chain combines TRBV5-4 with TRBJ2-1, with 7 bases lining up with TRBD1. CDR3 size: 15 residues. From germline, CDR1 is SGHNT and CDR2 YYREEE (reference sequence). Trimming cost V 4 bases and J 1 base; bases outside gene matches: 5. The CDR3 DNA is TGTGCCAGCAGCCCGCGACAGGGATCCTACAATGAGCAGTTCTTC. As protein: CASSPRQGSYNEQFF.

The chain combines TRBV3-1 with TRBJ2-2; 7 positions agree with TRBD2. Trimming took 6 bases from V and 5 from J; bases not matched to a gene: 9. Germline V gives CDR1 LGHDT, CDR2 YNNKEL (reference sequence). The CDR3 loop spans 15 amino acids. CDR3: CASSRSSGATGELFF. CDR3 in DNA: TGTGCCAGCAGTCGTTCTAGCGGAGCGACCGGGGAGCTGTTTTTT.

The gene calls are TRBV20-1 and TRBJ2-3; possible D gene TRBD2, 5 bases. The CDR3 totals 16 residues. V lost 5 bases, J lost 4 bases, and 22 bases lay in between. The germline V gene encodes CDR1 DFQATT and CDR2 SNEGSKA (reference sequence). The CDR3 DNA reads TGCAGTGCTCCCCGTGGACGGCAACGAGGGCCAGATACGCAGTATTTT. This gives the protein CSAPRGRQRGPDTQYF.

The DNA of the CDR3 is TGCAGTGTTACTAGCGGGGGGTTCAATGAGCAGTTCTTC. Residues: CSVTSGGFNEQFF. V is TRBV20-1 and J is TRBJ2-1; the match to TRBD2 covers 12 bases. Germline CDR1 reads DFQATT; CDR2 reads SNEGSKA (reference sequence). The V gene end was trimmed by 7 bases and the J gene end by 6 bases; junction bases not matched to a gene: 4. The CDR3 loop spans 13 amino acids.

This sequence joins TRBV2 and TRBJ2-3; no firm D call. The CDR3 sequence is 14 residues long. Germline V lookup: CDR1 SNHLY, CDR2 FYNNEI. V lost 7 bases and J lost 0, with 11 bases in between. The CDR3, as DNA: TGTGCCAGCATTGCAGACATTAGCACAGATACGCAGTATTTT. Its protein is CASIADISTDTQYF.

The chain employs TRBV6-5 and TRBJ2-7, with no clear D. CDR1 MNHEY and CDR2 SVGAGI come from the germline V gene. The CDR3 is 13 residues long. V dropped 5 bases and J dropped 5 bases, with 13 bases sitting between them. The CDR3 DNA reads TGTGCCAGCAGTCCAAGAACGTTCCACGAGCAGTACTTC. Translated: CASSPRTFHEQYF.

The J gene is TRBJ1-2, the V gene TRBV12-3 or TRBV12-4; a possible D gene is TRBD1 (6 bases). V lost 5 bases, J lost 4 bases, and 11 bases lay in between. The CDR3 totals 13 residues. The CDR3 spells CASSTGFSYGYTF. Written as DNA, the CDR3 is TGTGCCAGCAGTACAGGGTTCTCCTATGGCTACACCTTC.

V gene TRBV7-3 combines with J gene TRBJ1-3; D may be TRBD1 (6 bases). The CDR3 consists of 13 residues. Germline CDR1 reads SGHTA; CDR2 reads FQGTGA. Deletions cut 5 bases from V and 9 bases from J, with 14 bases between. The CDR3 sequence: CASSPSGGGTIYF. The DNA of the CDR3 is TGTGCCAGCAGCCCCTCGGGGGGCGGCACCATATATTTT.

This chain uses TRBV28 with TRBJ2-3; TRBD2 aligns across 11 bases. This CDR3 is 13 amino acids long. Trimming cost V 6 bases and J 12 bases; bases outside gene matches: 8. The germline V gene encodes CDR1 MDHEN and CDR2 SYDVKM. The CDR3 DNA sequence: TGTGCCAGCAGGGGTATAGCGGGGGGGCAACAGTATTTT. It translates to CASRGIAGGQQYF. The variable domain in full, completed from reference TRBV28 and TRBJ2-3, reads DVKVTQSSRYLVKRTGEKVFLECVQDMDHENMFWYRQDPGLGLRLIYFSYDVKMKEKGDIPEGYSVSREKKERFSLILESASTNQTSMYLCASRGIAGGQQYFGPGTRLTVL.

The CDR3 sequence is CASSQDNAQSIPLAFF. In DNA, the CDR3 is TGTGCCAGCAGCCAAGATAACGCGCAGAGCATCCCCCTAGCTTTCTTT. The gene calls are TRBV3-1 and TRBJ1-1; D gene unclear. V lost 0 bases and J lost 10, with 21 bases in between. Germline CDR1 and CDR2: LGHDT and YNNKEL (reference sequence). The CDR3 is made up of 16 amino acids. Using reference TRBV3-1 and TRBJ1-1 for the parts outside the CDR3, the full variable domain is DTAVSQTPKYLVTQMGNDKSIKCEQNLGHDTMYWYKQDSKKFLKIMFSYNNKELIINETVPNRFSPKSPDKAHLNLHINSLELGDSAVYFCASSQDNAQSIPLAFFGQGTRLTVV.